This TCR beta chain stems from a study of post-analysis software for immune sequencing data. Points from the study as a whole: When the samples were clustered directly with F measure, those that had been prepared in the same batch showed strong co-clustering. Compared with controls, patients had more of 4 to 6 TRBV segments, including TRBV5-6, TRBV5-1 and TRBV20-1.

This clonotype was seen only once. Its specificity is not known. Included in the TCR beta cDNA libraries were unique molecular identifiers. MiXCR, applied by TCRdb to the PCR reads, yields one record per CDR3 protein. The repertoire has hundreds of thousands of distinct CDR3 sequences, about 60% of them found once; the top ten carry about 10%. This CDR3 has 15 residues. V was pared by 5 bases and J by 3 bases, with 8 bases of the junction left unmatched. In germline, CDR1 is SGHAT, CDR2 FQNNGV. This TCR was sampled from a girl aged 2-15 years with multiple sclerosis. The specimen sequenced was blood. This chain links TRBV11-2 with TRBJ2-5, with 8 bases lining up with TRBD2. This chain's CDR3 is CASSQNGGDEETQYF. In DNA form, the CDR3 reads TGTGCCAGCAGCCAAAACGGGGGGGACGAAGAGACCCAGTACTTC.